The source of this TCR beta chain is a study of blood T cell repertoires in COVID-19. Study in general: The origin of the acute and convalescent COVID-19 samples was the United States, Italy and Spain. T cells, B-cell-depleted T cells, or PBMCs provided the cDNA or gDNA that served as material.

Deletions cut 1 base from V and 9 bases from J, with 7 bases between. In germline, CDR1 is DFQATT, CDR2 SNEGSKA (reference sequence). The CDR3 runs 11 residues. Study processing details: Amplification of reference gene primers was used by the study to estimate nucleated cell counts. Profiled with immunoSEQ multiplex PCR; TCRdb holds only in-frame clones, not every one. V, J and clone size were drawn from that table, and D and trimming were deduced from the DNA. The repertoire holds about 250,000 clones, with almost 90% as singletons. Source material: peripheral blood. The V call is TRBV20-1, the J call TRBJ2-1, with TRBD1 as a possible D gene (6 bases). The sequence derives from an elderly man with acute or convalescent COVID-19. DNA of the CDR3: TGCAGTGCTAGAGGAGGGGGTGAGCAGTTCTTC. Its translation is CSARGGGEQFF.